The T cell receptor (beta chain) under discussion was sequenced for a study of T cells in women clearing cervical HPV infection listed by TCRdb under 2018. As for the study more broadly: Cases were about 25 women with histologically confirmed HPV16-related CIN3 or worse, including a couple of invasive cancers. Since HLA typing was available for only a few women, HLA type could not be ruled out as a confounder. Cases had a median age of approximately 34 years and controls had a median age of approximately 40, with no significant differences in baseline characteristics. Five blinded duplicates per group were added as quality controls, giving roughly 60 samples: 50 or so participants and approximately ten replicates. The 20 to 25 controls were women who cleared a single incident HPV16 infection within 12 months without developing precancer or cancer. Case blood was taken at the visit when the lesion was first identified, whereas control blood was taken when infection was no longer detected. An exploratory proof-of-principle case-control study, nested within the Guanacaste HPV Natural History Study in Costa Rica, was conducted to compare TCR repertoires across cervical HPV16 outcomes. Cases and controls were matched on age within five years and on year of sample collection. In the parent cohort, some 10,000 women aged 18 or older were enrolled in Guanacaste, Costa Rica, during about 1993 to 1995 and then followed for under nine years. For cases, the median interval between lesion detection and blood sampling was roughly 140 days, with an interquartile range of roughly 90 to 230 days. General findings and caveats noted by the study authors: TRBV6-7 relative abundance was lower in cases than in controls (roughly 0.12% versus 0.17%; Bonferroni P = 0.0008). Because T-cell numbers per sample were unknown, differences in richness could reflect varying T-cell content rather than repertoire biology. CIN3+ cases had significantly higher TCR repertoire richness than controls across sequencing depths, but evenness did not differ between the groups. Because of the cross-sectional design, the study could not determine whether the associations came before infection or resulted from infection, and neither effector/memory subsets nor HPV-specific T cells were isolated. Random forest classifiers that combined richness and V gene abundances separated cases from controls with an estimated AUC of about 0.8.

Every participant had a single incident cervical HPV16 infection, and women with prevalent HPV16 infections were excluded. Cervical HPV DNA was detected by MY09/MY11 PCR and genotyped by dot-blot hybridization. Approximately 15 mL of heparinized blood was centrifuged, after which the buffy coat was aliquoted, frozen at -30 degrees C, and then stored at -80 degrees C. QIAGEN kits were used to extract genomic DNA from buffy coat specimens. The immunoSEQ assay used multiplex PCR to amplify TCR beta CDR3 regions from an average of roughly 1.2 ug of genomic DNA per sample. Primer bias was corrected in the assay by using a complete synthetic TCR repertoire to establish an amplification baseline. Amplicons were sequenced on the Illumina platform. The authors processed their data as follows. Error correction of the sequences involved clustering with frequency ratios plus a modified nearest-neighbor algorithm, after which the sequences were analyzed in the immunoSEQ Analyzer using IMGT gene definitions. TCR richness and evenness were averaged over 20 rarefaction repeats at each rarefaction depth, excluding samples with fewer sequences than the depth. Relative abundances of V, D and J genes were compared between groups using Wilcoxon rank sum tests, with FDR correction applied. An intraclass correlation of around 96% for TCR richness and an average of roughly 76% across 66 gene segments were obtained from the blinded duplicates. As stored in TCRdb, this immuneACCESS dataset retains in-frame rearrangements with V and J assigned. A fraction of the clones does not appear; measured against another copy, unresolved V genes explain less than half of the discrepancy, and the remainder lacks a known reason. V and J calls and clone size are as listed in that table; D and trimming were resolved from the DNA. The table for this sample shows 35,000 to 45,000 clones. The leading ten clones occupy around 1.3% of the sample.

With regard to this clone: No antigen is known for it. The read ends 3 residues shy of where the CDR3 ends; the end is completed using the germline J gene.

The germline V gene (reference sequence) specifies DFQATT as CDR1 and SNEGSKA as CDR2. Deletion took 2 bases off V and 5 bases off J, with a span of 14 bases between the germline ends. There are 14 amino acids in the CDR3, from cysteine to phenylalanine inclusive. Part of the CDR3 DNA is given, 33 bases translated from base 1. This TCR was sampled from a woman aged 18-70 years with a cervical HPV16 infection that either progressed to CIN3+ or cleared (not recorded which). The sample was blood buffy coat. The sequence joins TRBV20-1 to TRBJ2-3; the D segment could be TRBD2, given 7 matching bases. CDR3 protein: CSARMGGQGDTQYF. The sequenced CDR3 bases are TGCAGTGCTAGAATGGGGGGGCAGGGAGATACG.